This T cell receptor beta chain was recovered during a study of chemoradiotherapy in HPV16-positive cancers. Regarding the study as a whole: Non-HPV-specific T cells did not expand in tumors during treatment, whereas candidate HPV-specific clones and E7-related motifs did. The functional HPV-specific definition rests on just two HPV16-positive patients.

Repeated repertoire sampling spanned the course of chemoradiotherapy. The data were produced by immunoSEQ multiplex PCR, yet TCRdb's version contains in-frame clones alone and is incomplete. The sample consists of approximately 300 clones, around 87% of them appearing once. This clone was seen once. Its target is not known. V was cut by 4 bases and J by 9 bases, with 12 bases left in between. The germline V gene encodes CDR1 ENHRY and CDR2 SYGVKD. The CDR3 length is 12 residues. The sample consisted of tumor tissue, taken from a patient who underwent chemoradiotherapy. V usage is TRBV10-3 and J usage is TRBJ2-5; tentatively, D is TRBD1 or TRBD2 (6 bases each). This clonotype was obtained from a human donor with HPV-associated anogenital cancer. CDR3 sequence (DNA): TGTGCCATCAGTGGACAGGAGGGGGCCCAGTACTTC. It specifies CAISGQEGAQYF.